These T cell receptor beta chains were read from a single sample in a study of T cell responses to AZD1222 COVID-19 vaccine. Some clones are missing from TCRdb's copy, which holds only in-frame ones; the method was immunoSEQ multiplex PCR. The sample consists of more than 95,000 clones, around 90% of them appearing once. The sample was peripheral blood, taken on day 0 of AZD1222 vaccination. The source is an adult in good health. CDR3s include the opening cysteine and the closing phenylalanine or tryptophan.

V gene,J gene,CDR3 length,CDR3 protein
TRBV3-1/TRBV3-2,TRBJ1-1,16,CASSQGPNRGNTEAFF
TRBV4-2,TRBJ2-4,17,CASSQILAGVAKNIQYF
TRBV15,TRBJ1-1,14,CATSTREAHKGAFF
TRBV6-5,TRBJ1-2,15,CASSYSRSFNYGYTF
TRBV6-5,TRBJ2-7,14,CASSYAGQGGEQYF
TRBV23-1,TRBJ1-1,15,CASSQSGGQNTEAFF
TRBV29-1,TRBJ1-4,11,CSVDGGEKLFF
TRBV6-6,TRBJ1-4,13,CASSFDGVEKLFF
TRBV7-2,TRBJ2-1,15,CASSLLGLGFNEQFF
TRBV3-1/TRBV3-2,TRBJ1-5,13,CASSQVGDQPQHF
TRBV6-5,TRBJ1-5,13,CASSYRSNQPQHF
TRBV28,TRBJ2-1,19,CASSSTIGTSASSYNEQFF
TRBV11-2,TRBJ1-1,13,CASSLGGATEAFF
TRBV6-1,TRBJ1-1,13,CASSEKQNTEAFF
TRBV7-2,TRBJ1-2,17,CASSLRSQTAADYGYTF
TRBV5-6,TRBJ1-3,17,CASSPIGTGTRGNTIYF
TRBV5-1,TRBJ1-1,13,CASSPGRVAEAFF
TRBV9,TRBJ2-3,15,CASSPNGGNTDTQYF
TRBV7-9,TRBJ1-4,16,CASSPGQGAYNEKLFF
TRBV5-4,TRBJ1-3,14,CASSRGGAGNTIYF